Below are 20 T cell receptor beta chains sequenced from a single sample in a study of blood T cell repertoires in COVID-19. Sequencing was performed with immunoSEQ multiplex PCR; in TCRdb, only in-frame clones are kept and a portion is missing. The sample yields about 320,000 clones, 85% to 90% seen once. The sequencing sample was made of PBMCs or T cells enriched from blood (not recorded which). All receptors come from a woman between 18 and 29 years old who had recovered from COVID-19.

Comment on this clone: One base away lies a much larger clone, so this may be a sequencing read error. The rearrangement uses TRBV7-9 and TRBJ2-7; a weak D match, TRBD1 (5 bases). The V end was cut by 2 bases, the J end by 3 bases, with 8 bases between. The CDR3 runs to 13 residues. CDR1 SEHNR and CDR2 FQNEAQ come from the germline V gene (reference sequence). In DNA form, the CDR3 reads TGTGCCAGCAGCTTATACGACAGCTACGAGCAGTACTTC. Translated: CASSLYDSYEQYF.

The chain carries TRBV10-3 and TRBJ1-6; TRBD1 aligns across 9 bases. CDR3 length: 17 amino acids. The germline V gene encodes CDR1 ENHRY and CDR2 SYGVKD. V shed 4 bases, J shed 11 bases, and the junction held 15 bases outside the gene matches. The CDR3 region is CAISGGPGQGQGAPLHF. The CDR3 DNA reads TGTGCCATCAGTGGTGGGCCGGGACAGGGCCAAGGGGCACCCCTCCACTTT.

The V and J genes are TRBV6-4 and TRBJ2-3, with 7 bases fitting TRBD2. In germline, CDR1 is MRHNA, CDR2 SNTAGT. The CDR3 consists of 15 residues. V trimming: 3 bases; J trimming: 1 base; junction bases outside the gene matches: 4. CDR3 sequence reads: CASSERAGGTDTQYF. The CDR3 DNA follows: TGTGCCAGCAGTGAAAGGGCGGGGGGCACAGATACGCAGTATTTT.

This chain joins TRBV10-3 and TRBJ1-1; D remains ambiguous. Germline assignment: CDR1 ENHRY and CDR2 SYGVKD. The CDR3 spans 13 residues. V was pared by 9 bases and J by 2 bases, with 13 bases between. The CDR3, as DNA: TGTGCCATTCGCGGTCCGGTCAACACTGAAGCTTTCTTT. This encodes CAIRGPVNTEAFF.

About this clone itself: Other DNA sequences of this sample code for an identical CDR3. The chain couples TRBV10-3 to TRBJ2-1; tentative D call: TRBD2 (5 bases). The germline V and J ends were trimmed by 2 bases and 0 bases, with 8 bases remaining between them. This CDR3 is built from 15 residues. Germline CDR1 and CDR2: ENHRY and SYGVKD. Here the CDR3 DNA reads TGTGCCATCAGTGAGCGGGATAGCTCCTACAATGAGCAGTTCTTC. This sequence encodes CAISERDSSYNEQFF.

The CDR3 loop is CASTDLAGGYEQYF. In DNA form, the CDR3 reads TGTGCCAGCACCGACCTAGCGGGAGGGTACGAGCAGTACTTC. This chain links TRBV7-9 with TRBJ2-7; the match to TRBD2 covers 12 bases. Germline CDR1 SEHNR, CDR2 FQNEAQ (reference sequence). The V segment lost 7 bases and the J segment 4 bases; nucleotides outside the gene matches: 5. This CDR3 contains 14 residues.

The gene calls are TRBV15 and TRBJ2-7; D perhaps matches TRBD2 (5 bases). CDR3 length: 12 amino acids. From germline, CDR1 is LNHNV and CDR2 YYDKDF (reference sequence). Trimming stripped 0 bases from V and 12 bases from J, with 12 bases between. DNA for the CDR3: TGTGCCACCAGCAGAGACCGAGTAGCGTCGTACTTC. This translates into CATSRDRVASYF. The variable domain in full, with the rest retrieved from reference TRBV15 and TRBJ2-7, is DAMVIQNPRYQVTQFGKPVTLSCSQTLNHNVMYWYQQKSSQAPKLLFHYYDKDFNNEADTPDNFQSRRPNTSFCFLDIRSPGLGDTAMYLCATSRDRVASYFGPGTRLTVT.

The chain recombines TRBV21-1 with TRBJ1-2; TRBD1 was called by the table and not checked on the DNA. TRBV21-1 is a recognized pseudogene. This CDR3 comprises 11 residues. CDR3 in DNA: TGTGCCAGAGGGGTGACAAAAGGCTACACCTTC. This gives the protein CARGVTKGYTF.

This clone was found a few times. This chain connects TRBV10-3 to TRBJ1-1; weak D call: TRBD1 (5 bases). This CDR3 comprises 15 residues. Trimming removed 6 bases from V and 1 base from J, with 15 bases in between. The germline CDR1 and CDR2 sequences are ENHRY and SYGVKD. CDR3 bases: TGTGCCATCAGGGGGGGAGGGACTGAGAACACTGAAGCTTTCTTT. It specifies CAIRGGGTENTEAFF.

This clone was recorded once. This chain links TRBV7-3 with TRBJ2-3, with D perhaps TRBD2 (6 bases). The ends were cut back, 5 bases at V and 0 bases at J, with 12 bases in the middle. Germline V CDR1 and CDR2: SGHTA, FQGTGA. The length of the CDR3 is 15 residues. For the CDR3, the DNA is TGTGCCAGCAGCCTGGGACTGACTAGCACAGATACGCAGTATTTT. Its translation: CASSLGLTSTDTQYF.

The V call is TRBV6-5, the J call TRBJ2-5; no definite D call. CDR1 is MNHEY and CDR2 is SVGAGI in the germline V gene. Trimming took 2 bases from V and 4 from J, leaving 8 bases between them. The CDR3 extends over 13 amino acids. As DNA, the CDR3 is TGTGCCAGCAGTTACGATTACTTAGAGACCCAGTACTTC. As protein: CASSYDYLETQYF.

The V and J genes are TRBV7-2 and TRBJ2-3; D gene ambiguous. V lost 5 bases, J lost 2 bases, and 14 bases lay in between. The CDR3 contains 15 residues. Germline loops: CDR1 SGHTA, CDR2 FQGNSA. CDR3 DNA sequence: TGTGCCAGCAGCGACTCCGTCGTCTACACAGATACGCAGTATTTT. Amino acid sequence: CASSDSVVYTDTQYF.

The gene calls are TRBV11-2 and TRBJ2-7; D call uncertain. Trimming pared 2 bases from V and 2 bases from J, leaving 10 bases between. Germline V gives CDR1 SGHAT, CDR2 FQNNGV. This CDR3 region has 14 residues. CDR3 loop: CASSLRGRPYEQYF. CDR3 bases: TGTGCCAGCAGCTTAAGAGGAAGGCCCTACGAGCAGTACTTC.

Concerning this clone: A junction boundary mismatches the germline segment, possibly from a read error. The CDR3: CATSGDRGGGNNEQFF. The CDR3 DNA is TGTGCCACCAGCGGAGACAGGGGCGGGGGTAACAATGAGCAGTTCTTC. The chain links TRBV15 to TRBJ2-1; a possible D gene is TRBD1 (8 bases). Germline V lookup: CDR1 LNHNV, CDR2 YYDKDF (reference sequence). The CDR3 sequence is 16 residues long.

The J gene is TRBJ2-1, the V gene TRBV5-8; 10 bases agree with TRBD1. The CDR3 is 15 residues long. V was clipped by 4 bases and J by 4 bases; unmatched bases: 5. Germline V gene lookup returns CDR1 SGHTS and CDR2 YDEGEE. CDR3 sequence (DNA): TGTGCCAGCAGCCCCGGACAGGGGGGTTACAATGAGCAGTTCTTC. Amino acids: CASSPGQGGYNEQFF.

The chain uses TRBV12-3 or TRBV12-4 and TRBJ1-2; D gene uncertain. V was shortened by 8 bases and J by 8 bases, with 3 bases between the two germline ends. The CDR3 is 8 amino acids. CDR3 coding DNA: TGTGCCAGCCTCGGCTACACCTTC. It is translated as CASLGYTF.

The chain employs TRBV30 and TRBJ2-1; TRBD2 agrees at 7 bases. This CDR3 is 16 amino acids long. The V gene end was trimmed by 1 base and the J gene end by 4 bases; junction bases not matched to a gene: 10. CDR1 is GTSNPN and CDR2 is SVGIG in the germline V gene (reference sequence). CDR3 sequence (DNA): TGTGCCTGGAGTGCCCTGAGCGGGAAGCCTTACAATGAGCAGTTCTTC. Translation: CAWSALSGKPYNEQFF.

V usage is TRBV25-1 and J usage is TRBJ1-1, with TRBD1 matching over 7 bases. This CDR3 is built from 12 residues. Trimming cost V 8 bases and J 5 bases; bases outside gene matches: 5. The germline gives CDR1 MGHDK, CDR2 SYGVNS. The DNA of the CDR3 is TGTGCCAGCCGACAGGGATATACTGAAGCTTTCTTT. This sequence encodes CASRQGYTEAFF.

CDR3 loop: CASSLQELNEKLFF. The CDR3, as DNA: TGTGCCAGCAGTCTACAGGAACTTAATGAAAAACTGTTTTTT. J is TRBJ1-4 and V is TRBV2; D possibly corresponds to TRBD1 (5 bases). Germline CDR1 and CDR2: SNHLY and FYNNEI. Trimming cost V 5 bases and J 4 bases, with 11 bases left between them. The CDR3 consists of 14 residues.

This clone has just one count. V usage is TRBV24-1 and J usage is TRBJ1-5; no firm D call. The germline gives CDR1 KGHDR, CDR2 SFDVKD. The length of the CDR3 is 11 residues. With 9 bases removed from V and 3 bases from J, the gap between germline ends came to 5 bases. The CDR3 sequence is CATGSNQPQHF. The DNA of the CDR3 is TGTGCCACCGGCTCCAATCAGCCCCAGCATTTT.